This T cell receptor beta chain was obtained from a study of T cells after yellow fever vaccination. Whole-study findings and limits: Among all clonotypes, a small share was observed in both CD4 and CD8 compartments.

This clonotype was observed at least ten times. Its cognate antigen is unknown. Via MiXCR, TCRdb re-called the 5' RACE reads, giving one row per CDR3 protein. The sample contains a few hundred thousand distinct CDR3 sequences, around 3.9% of which appear only once. Germline V gene lookup returns CDR1 SGHDT and CDR2 YYEEEE. The CDR3 covers 15 residues. Trimming cost V 0 bases and J 5 bases; bases outside gene matches: 2. Sequencing was performed on PBMCs, taken 5 days after the yellow fever booster vaccination. This chain uses TRBV5-6 with TRBJ2-1, with 10 bases that match TRBD2. The clonotype was recovered from a young man who received the YFV17D yellow fever vaccine. The CDR3 sequence is CASSLALAGNNEQFF. The CDR3, as DNA: TGTGCCAGCAGCTTGGCACTAGCGGGGAACAATGAGCAGTTCTTC.